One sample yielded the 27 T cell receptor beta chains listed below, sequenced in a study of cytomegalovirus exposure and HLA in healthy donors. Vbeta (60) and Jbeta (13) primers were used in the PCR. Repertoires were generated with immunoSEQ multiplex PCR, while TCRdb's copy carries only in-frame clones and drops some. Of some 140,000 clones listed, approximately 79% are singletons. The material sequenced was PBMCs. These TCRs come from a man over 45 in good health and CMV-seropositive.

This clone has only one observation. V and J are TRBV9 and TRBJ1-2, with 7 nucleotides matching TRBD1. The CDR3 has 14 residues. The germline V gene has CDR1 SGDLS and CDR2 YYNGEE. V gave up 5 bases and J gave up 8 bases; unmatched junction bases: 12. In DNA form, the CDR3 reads TGTGCCAGCAGAACCACAGGGGTGGGTGAAGGCTACACCTTC. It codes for CASRTTGVGEGYTF. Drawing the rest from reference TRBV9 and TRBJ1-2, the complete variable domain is DSGVTQTPKHLITATGQRVTLRCSPRSGDLSVYWYQQSLDQGLQFLIQYYNGEERAKGNILERFSAQQFPDLHSELNLSSLELGDSALYFCASRTTGVGEGYTFGSGTRLTVV.

In DNA form, the CDR3 reads TGTGCCAGCAGTACCTTTCGGACAGTGAATGAGCAGTTCTTC. It translates to CASSTFRTVNEQFF. The chain joins TRBV6-5 to TRBJ2-1; D is perhaps TRBD1 (6 bases). Germline CDR1 and CDR2: MNHEY and SVGAGI. CDR3 length: 14 residues. Trimming shortened V by 5 bases and J by 7 bases, and 15 bases separated the two germline ends.

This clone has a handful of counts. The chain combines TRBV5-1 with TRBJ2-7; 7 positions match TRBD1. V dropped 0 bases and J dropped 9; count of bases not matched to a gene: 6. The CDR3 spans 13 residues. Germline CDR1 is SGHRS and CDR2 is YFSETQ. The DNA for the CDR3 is TGCGCCAGCAGCTTGGACCCGACAGGGATGCAGTACTTC. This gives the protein CASSLDPTGMQYF.

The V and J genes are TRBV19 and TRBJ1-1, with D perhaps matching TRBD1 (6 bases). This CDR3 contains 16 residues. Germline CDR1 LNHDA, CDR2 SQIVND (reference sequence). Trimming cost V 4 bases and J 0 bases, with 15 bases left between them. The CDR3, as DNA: TGTGCCAGTAGTAGGGGGCTTTGGGAGCTGAACACTGAAGCTTTCTTT. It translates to CASSRGLWELNTEAFF.

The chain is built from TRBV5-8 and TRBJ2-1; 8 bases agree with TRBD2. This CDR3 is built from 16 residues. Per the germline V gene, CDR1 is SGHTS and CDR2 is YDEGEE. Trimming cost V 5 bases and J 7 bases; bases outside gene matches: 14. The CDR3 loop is CASRTWSGSGWNEQFF. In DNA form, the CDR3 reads TGTGCCAGCAGGACGTGGAGCGGGAGCGGATGGAATGAGCAGTTCTTC.

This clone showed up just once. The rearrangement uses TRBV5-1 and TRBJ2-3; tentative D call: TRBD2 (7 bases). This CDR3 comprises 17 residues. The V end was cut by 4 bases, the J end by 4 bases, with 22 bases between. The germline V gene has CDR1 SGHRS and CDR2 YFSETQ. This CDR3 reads CASSPALGGRVSDTQYF. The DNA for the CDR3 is TGCGCCAGCAGCCCTGCGCTCGGGGGGCGCGTTTCAGATACGCAGTATTTT.

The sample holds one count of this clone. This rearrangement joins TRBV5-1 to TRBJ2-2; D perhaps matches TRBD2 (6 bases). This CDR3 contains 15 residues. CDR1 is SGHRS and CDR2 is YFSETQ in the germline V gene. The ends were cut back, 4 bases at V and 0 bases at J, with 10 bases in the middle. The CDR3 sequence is CASSPGLPNTGELFF. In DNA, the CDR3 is TGCGCCAGCAGCCCGGGACTTCCGAACACCGGGGAGCTGTTTTTT.

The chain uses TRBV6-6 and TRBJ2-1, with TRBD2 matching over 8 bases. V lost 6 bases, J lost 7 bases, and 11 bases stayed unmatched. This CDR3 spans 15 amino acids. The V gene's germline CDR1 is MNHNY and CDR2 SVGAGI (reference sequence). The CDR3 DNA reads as TGTGCCAGCAGCCCCGGGCGGGGGGAATTTAATGAGCAGTTCTTC. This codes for CASSPGRGEFNEQFF.

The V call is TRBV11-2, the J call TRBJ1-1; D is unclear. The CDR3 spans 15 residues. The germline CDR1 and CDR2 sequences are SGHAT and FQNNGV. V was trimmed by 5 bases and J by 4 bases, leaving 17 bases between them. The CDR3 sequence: CASSPRPHGSTEAFF. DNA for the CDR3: TGTGCCAGCAGCCCTCGGCCCCATGGGAGCACTGAAGCTTTCTTT.

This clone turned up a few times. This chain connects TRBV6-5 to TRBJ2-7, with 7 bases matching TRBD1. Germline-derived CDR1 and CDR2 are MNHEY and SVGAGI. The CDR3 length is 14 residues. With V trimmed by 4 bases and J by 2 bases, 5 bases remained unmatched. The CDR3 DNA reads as TGTGCCAGCAGTTCAACAGGGGTCGCCTACGAGCAGTACTTC. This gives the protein CASSSTGVAYEQYF.

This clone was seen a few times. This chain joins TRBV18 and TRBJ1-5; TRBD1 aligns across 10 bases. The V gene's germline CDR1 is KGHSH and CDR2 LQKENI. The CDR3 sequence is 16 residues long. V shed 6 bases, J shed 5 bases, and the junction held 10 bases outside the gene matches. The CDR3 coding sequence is TGTGCCAGCTCCGGATCGACAGGGGGCATAGATCAGCCCCAGCATTTT. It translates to CASSGSTGGIDQPQHF.

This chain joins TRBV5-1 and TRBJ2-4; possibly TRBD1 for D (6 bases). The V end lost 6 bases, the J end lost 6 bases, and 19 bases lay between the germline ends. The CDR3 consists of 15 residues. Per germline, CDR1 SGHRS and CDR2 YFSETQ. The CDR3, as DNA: TGCGCCAGCACGAACCGAACAGGGTCGGGAAACATTCAGTACTTC. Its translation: CASTNRTGSGNIQYF.

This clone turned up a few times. CDR3 protein: CASSSGGADLFYGYTF. CDR3 nucleotides: TGTGCCAGCAGCTCCGGCGGGGCAGACTTATTCTATGGCTACACCTTC. V usage is TRBV27 and J usage is TRBJ1-2, with a possible D match to TRBD1 (5 bases). Germline lookup yields CDR1 MNHEY and CDR2 SMNVEV (reference sequence). The CDR3 runs 16 residues. V dropped 6 bases and J dropped 4 bases, with 21 bases sitting between them.

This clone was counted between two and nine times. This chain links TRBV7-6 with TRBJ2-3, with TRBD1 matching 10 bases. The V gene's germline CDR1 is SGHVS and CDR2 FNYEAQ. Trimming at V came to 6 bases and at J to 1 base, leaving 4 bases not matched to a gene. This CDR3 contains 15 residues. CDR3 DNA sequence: TGTGCCAGCAGTTTTGGACAGGGGGGCACAGATACGCAGTATTTT. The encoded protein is CASSFGQGGTDTQYF.

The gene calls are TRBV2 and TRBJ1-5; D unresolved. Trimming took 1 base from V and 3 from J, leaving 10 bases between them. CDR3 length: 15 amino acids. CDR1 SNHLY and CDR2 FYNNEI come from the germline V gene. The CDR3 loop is CASSEGKQYNQPQHF. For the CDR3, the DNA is TGTGCCAGCAGTGAAGGTAAACAGTACAATCAGCCCCAGCATTTT.

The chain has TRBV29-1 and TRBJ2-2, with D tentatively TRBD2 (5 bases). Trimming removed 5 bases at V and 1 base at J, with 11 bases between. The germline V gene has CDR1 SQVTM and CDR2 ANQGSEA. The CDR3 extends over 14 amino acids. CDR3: CSVRGWENTGELFF. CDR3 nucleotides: TGCAGCGTTCGAGGGTGGGAGAACACCGGGGAGCTGTTTTTT.

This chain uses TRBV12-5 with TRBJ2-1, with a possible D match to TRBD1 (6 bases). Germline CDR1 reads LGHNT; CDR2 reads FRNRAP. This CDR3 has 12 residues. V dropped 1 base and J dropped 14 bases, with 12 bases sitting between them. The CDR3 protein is CASGLAQGVEFF. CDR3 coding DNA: TGTGCTAGTGGTTTGGCACAGGGTGTCGAGTTCTTC. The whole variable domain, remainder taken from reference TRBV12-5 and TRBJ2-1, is DARVTQTPRHKVTEMGQEVTMRCQPILGHNTVFWYRQTMMQGLELLAYFRNRAPLDDSGMPKDRFSAEMPDATLATLKIQPSEPRDSAVYFCASGLAQGVEFFGPGTRLTVL.

The CDR3, as DNA: TGTGCCAGTAGTATAAGCCACACAGGGTGGAACACCATATATTTT. Encoded protein: CASSISHTGWNTIYF. J is TRBJ1-3 and V is TRBV19; the D gene is possibly TRBD1 (6 bases). Per the germline V gene, CDR1 is LNHDA and CDR2 is SQIVND (reference sequence). The CDR3 is 15 amino acids. Trimming removed 2 bases from V and 7 bases from J, with 15 bases in between.

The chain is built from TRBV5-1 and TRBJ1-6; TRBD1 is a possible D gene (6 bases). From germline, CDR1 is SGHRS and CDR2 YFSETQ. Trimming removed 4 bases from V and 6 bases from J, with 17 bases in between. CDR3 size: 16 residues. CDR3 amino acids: CASSLTDRSPNSPLHF. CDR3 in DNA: TGCGCCAGCAGCCTTACCGACAGGAGCCCTAATTCACCCCTCCACTTT. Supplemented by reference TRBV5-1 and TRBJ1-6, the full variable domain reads KAGVTQTPRYLIKTRGQQVTLSCSPISGHRSVSWYQQTPGQGLQFLFEYFSETQRNKGNFPGRFSGRQFSNSRSEMNVSTLELGDSALYLCASSLTDRSPNSPLHFGNGTRLTVT.

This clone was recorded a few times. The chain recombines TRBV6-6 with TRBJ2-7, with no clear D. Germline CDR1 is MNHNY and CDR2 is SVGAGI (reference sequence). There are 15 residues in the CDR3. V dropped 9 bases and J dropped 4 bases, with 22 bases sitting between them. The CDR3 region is CASFFKQKAAYEQYF. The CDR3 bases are TGTGCCAGTTTTTTCAAGCAGAAGGCGGCATACGAGCAGTACTTC.

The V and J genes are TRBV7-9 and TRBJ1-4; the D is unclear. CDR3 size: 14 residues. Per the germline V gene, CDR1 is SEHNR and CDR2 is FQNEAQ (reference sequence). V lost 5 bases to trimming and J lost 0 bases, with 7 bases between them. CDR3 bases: TGTGCCAGCAGCCCTTTTGCAACTAATGAAAAACTGTTTTTT. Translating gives CASSPFATNEKLFF.

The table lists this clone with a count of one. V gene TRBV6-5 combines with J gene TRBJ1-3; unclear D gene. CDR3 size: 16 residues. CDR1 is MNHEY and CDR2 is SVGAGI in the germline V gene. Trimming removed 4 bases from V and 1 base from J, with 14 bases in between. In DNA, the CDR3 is TGTGCCAGCAGTTCCCCCCGGAGTAGGTCTGGAAACACCATATATTTT. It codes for CASSSPRSRSGNTIYF.

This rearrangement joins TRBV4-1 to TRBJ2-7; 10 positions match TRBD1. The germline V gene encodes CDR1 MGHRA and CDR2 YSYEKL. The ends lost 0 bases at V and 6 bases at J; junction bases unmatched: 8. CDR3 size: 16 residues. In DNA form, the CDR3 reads TGCGCCAGCAGCCAAGATCCTACCGGACAGGGGGGCGAGCAGTACTTC. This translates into CASSQDPTGQGGEQYF.

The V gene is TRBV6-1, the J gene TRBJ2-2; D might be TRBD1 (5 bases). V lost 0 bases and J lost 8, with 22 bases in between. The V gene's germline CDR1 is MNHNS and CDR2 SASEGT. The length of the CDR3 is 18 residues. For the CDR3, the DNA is TGTGCCAGCAGTGAAGCAGGGGTCTTCGGATCGGCTACAGGGGAGCTGTTTTTT. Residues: CASSEAGVFGSATGELFF.

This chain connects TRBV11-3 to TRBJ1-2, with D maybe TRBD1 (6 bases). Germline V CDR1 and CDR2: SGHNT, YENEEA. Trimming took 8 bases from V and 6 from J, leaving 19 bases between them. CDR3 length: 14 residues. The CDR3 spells CASSKSGGQDGYTF. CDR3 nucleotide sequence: TGTGCCAGCTCCAAATCGGGGGGCCAAGATGGCTACACCTTC.

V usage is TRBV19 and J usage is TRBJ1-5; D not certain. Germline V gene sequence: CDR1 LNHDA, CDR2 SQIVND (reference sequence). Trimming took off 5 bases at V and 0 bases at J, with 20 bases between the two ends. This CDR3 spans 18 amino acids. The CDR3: CASSPGIGFTTSNQPQHF. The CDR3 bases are TGTGCCAGTAGTCCGGGGATAGGTTTTACAACTAGCAATCAGCCCCAGCATTTT.

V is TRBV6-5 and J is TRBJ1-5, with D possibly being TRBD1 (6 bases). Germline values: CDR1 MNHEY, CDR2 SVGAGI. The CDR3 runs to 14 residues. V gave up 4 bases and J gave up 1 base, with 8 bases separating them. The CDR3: CASSSDRSNQPQHF. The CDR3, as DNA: TGTGCCAGCAGTTCCGACAGGAGCAATCAGCCCCAGCATTTT.